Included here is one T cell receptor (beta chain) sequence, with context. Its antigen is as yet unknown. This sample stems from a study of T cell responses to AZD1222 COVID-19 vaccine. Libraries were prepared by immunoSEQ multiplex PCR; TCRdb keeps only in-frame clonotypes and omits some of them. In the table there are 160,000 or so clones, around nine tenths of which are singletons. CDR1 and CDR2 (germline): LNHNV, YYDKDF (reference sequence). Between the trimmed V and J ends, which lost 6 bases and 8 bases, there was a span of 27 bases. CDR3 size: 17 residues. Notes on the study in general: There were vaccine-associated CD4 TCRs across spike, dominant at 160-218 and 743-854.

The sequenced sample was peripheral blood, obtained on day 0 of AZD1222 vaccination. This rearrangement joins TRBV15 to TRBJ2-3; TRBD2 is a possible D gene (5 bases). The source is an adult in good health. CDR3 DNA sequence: TGTGCCACCAGTAAAAGAGCGGCACTCCGTACCCTTACTACGCAGTATTTT. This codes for CATSKRAALRTLTTQYF.